This T cell receptor (beta chain) derives from a study of shared clonotypes between healthy human individuals. This clone was observed once. Recent acute infections and vaccinations were absent in the healthy HIV-negative adult donors. The assay was immunoSEQ multiplex PCR, and TCRdb's table has in-frame clones only and misses some. The sample yields some 490,000 clones, around four fifths seen once. Looked up from germline, CDR1 is WNHNN and CDR2 is SYGVQD (reference sequence). The CDR3 is 12 residues long. V lost 4 bases and J 3 bases, leaving 7 bases between the germline ends. This clonotype originated in a woman aged 40-49 years in good health. Some clones in this sample may be carry-over from other donors' samples. The J gene is TRBJ2-7, the V gene TRBV10-1; the D gene is possibly TRBD2 (6 bases). The sequenced sample consisted of PBMCs. The CDR3 sequence: CASSGGNYEQYF. The CDR3 DNA reads as TGCGCCAGCAGTGGCGGGAACTACGAGCAGTACTTC.